Here is one T cell receptor (beta chain) with its context. The antigen is unknown. The entry originates in a study of shared clonotypes between healthy human individuals. Study overall: Three CD4 naive, three CD4 memory, two CD8 naive and one CD8 memory plate were used per donor.

Study results and limitations: Rarefaction showed that sequencing of sorted subsets was incomplete (despite large depth).

V lost 0 bases to trimming and J lost 1 base, with 11 bases between them. The CDR3 is made up of 15 amino acids. Germline V CDR1 and CDR2: SGDLS, YYNGEE. Positively selected for CCR7, the CD45RO-negative cells used as naive CD8 cells excluded terminally differentiated effector memory CD45RA+ cells. There were only Caucasian adults among the donors, and all lived in Nashville, Tennessee. How the authors handled the data: Junction-only immunoSEQ sequences carried no quality scores, so filtering differed. Assay: immunoSEQ multiplex PCR; the TCRdb copy retains only in-frame clones and omits some. V and J calls and clone size are copied from that table; D and trimming were computed from the DNA. The sample holds hundreds of thousands of clones; roughly 95% are singletons and the top ten take around 0.12%.

Sequencing was carried out using naive CD8+ T cells sorted from blood. The chain uses TRBV9 and TRBJ2-7; D may be TRBD2 (5 bases). The clonotype originates from a woman between 25 and 40 years old in good health. The CDR3 spells CASSVAEGLSYEQYF. The DNA of the CDR3 is TGTGCCAGCAGCGTAGCCGAGGGTCTTTCCTACGAGCAGTACTTC.